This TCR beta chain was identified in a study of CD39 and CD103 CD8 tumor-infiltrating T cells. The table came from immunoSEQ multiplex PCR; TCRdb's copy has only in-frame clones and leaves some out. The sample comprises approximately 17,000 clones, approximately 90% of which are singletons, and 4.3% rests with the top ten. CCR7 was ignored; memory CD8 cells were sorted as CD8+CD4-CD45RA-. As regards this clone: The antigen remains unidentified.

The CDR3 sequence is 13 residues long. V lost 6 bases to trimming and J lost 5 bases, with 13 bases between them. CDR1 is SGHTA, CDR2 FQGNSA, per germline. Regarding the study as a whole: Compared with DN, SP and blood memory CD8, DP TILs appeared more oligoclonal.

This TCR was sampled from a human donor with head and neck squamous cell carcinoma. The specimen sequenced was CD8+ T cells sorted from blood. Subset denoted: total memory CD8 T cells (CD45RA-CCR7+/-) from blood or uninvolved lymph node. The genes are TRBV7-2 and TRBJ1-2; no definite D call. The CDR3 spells CASRPPPGYGYTF. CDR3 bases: TGTGCCAGCAGGCCTCCCCCCGGGTATGGCTACACCTTC.